This is a list of T cell receptor beta chains from one sample in a study of a mutant IDH1 vaccine in newly diagnosed glioma. TCRdb keeps only in-frame clones here, not all; method: immunoSEQ multiplex PCR. The data show over 50,000 clones, with 75% to 90% seen just once and 4.6% held by the top ten. The antigens for these receptors are not known. The input for sequencing was PBMCs, taken from a glioma patient whose treatment included an IDH1 peptide vaccine. These receptor sequences come from a woman in her 40s with glioma. The CDR3 runs from the conserved cysteine through the conserved F or W.

v_call cdr3_aa
TRBV6-5 CASSWDFNTEAFF
TRBV28 CASRLAGNTGELFF
TRBV4-1 CASSHGTGVNYGYTF
TRBV18 CASSPRSQRGMGNEQFF
TRBV29-1 CSVLTPGQGQETQYF
TRBV15 CATSRGGELFF
TRBV2 CASSKGIQYF
TRBV11-1 CASSREETQYF
TRBV11-3 CASSLGGQTNNEQFF
TRBV10-1 CASSEWPDYEQYF
TRBV4-3 CASSQGGVSGANVLTF
TRBV6-6 CASGGMNTEAFF
TRBV19 CASSIEGGYGYTF
TRBV5-4 CASSLSPFQAYEQYF
TRBV6-5 CASSYSTDPGVGTQYF
TRBV4-2 CASSQDREEYYSGANVLTF
TRBV4-1 CASSQDPVPLSYEQYF
TRBV11-2 CASSFIPGSSYEQYF
TRBV19 CASSIAGGSYNEQFF
TRBV20-1 CSAGASYEQYF
TRBV7-9 CASRAGTAAFEAFF
TRBV29-1 CSAGDSVYNEQFF
TRBV19 CASSIGPLRGSRNNEQFF
TRBV10-2 CASSESRKRYTGELFF
TRBV18 CASSRTTNEKLFF
TRBV6-6 CASSYAENVGQGAFF
TRBV6-1 CASSGSPRAAGDQPQHF
TRBV19 CASSKLAENEQFF